This T cell receptor beta chain was recovered during a study of blood T cell repertoires in COVID-19. CDR1 is MGHDK and CDR2 is SYGVNS in the germline V gene. The V and J ends lost 7 bases and 0 bases respectively, with 2 bases between them. This CDR3 spans 11 amino acids. The repertoire was sequenced with immunoSEQ multiplex PCR; TCRdb's copy has only in-frame clones and lacks some. The profile shows around 250,000 clones, around 88% of them singletons. The sequencing input was PBMCs or T cells enriched from blood (not recorded which). V gene TRBV25-1 combines with J gene TRBJ2-3; the D is unclear. The receptor was derived from a woman aged 40 to 55 with acute COVID-19. The CDR3 is CASTSTDTQYF. The CDR3 DNA sequence: TGTGCCAGCACTAGCACAGATACGCAGTATTTT. Filled out from reference TRBV25-1 and TRBJ2-3, the complete variable domain reads EADIYQTPRYLVIGTGKKITLECSQTMGHDKMYWYQQDPGMELHLIHYSYGVNSTEKGDLSSESTVSRIRTEHFPLTLESARPSHTSQYLCASTSTDTQYFGPGTRLTVL.